The rows below give T cell receptor beta chains drawn from one sample of a study of cytomegalovirus exposure and HLA in healthy donors. Clones were sequenced by immunoSEQ multiplex PCR, and TCRdb holds only the in-frame ones, with some missing. The profile shows under 130,000 clones, 65% to 80% of them singletons. Source material: PBMCs. These TCRs come from a woman under 30 in good health and CMV-seropositive. The CDR3 runs from the conserved cysteine through the conserved F or W. The D gene is left open where the match is weak. Only some rows state a clone size, as once, few, many or a class for expanded clones.

clone_size d_call cdr3_length j_call v_call cdr3_nt cdr3_aa
- - 14 TRBJ1-5 TRBV6-5 TGTGCCAGCAGTAGGACAGTTTCCAATCAGCCCCAGCATTTT CASSRTVSNQPQHF
- TRBD1 15 TRBJ2-7 TRBV11-2 TGTGCCAGCAGCTCCAATCACGGACAGGCCTACGAGCAGTACTTC CASSSNHGQAYEQYF
medium-sized - 17 TRBJ1-3 TRBV28 TGTGCCAGCAGTTCTCGCGGGGCAGGTGACTTAAGGTACACCATATATTTT CASSSRGAGDLRYTIYF
- - 15 TRBJ2-2 TRBV28 TGTGCCAGCAGTTTGAGCGGAATAAACACCGGGGAGCTGTTTTTT CASSLSGINTGELFF
- TRBD1 17 TRBJ1-1 TRBV28 TGTGCCAGCAGCCCAACCGGGACAGGGGGTCAGAACACTGAAGCTTTCTTT CASSPTGTGGQNTEAFF
- - 13 TRBJ1-6 TRBV2 TGTGCCAGCAGGACAGAGCTTAATTCACCCCTCCACTTT CASRTELNSPLHF
- TRBD1 15 TRBJ1-2 TRBV19 TGTGCCAGTATGGGACAGGGGACGTATAACTATGGCTACACCTTC CASMGQGTYNYGYTF
- - 13 TRBJ2-5 TRBV5-1 TGCGCCAGCAGCTTGGGGGGCGAGGAGACCCAGTACTTC CASSLGGEETQYF
- TRBD1 16 TRBJ1-3 TRBV6-1 TGTGCCAGCAGTGCCGGGACAGGGGTGAATGGAAACACCATATATTTT CASSAGTGVNGNTIYF
few TRBD1 19 TRBJ1-4 TRBV4-2 TGTGCCAGCAGCCCTGTCGGACGGGACAGGGGGGGAACTAATGAAAAACTGTTTTTT CASSPVGRDRGGTNEKLFF
- - 14 TRBJ2-3 TRBV29-1 TGCAGCGTTGGTCTGCGGGTGCGCACAGATACGCAGTATTTT CSVGLRVRTDTQYF
- - 14 TRBJ2-7 TRBV9 TGTGCCAGCAGCGTACGAGGGAGTTTAGACGAGCAGTACTTC CASSVRGSLDEQYF
- - 15 TRBJ2-1 TRBV15 TGTGCCACCTCCCGCGAGCCTAGGCCTAACAATGAGCAGTTCTTC CATSREPRPNNEQFF
- - 14 TRBJ1-6 TRBV19 TGTGCCAGTAGTAAAGACGGAGATAATTCACCCCTCCACTTT CASSKDGDNSPLHF
few TRBD1 14 TRBJ2-7 TRBV4-2 TGTGCCAGCAGCCTGACAGGGATGAGCTACGAGCAGTACTTC CASSLTGMSYEQYF
few - 13 TRBJ2-7 TRBV2 TGTGCCAGCGGGAAGGGGAAGAGGTACGAGCAGTACTTC CASGKGKRYEQYF
- TRBD1 15 TRBJ1-1 TRBV19 TGTGCCAGTAGTACAAACAGGGGCAGGAACACTGAAGCTTTCTTT CASSTNRGRNTEAFF
- - 20 TRBJ1-1 TRBV12-5 TGTGCTAGTGGTTTGGCCAAGGGGCTGGCAGGCCCTCAAAGGGGCACTGAAGCTTTCTTT CASGLAKGLAGPQRGTEAFF
- - 12 TRBJ2-7 TRBV25-1 TGTGCCAGCAGTAACCGGTGGTACGAGCAGTACTTC CASSNRWYEQYF
- - 16 TRBJ2-7 TRBV7-2 TGTGCCAGCAGCTCGGGGGGCGCAGGGGTTTTCTACGAGCAGTACTTC CASSSGGAGVFYEQYF
- TRBD1 13 TRBJ2-7 TRBV25-1 TGTGCCAGCAGTGGGTGGGACAGACCCGAGCAGTACTTC CASSGWDRPEQYF
- TRBD1 14 TRBJ2-7 TRBV5-1 TGCGCCAGCAGCACCTGGACAGGCACCTACGAGCAGTACTTC CASSTWTGTYEQYF
- - 14 TRBJ2-2 TRBV19 TGTGCCAGTAGCCCTGACAGGATTACCGGGGAGCTGTTTTTT CASSPDRITGELFF
few - 13 TRBJ1-4 TRBV7-9 TGTGCCAGCAGCTTATTCCAGGGCGAAAAACTGTTTTTT CASSLFQGEKLFF
- TRBD2 15 TRBJ2-5 TRBV2 TGTGCCAGCAGACCGGGACTAGCGGACCAAGAGACCCAGTACTTC CASRPGLADQETQYF
- - 16 TRBJ2-2 TRBV9 TGTGCCAGCAGCATCCGCAGAGGTAAGAACACCGGGGAGCTGTTTTTT CASSIRRGKNTGELFF
- - 14 TRBJ2-3 TRBV5-1 TGCGCCAGCAGCCCCCTAGCGAACACAGATACGCAGTATTTT CASSPLANTDTQYF